A single sample is the source of the 20 T cell receptor beta chains below, sequenced in a study of beta chain features in type 1 diabetes (dated by TCRdb to between 2017 and 2018). The library came from the immunoSEQ multiplex PCR assay. All of the isolated RNA was reverse transcribed with the High Capacity cDNA Reverse Transcription Kit, so expressed TCRB transcripts were sequenced. What TCRdb holds here is the immuneACCESS table cut down to in-frame rearrangements. Part of the clones is not present; checked against another copy, under half of the missing clones reflect an unresolved V gene, and the others are unexplained. This sample gives about 240,000 clones in total; roughly 30% of them show up just once. The ten top clones hold under 4.5% of the sample. The sample was central memory CD4+ T cells from blood. The receptors here all came from a man aged 25-40 years in good health.

This clone was observed a handful of times. In the same sample, other DNA sequences code for this CDR3. The chain has TRBV30 and TRBJ1-2; D is undetermined. This CDR3 is built from 11 residues. CDR1 and CDR2 (germline): GTSNPN, SVGIG (reference sequence). V lost 1 base and J lost 5, with 5 bases in between. The CDR3 nucleotides are TGTGCCTGGAGTGGGACTTATGGCTACACCTTC. This gives the protein CAWSGTYGYTF.

The rearrangement joins TRBV19 to TRBJ1-1; 7 bases are a match to TRBD1. The germline CDR1 and CDR2 sequences are LNHDA and SQIVND (reference sequence). The trim removed 3 bases at V and 2 bases at J, leaving 3 bases unmatched. This CDR3 spans 14 amino acids. The CDR3 here is CASSIGTANTEAFF. The CDR3 DNA reads as TGTGCCAGTAGTATTGGGACAGCCAACACTGAAGCTTTCTTT.

This clone turned up a few times. This chain joins TRBV25-1 and TRBJ2-7; 9 bases align to TRBD1. The CDR3 is 15 residues long. Trimming at V came to 6 bases and at J to 3 bases, leaving 9 bases not matched to a gene. Germline assignment: CDR1 MGHDK and CDR2 SYGVNS. The CDR3 coding sequence is TGTGCCAGCAGCTTCATCGGGACAGGGCGCTACGAGCAGTACTTC. Its translation is CASSFIGTGRYEQYF.

There are a few counts of this clone. The rearrangement joins TRBV30 to TRBJ2-3, with 9 bases fitting TRBD2. Germline CDR1 GTSNPN, CDR2 SVGIG (reference sequence). CDR3 length equals 14 residues. Losses at the gene ends were 1 base for V and 4 bases for J; bases not matched to a gene: 3. The CDR3 here is CAWSEGLAADTQYF. CDR3 bases: TGTGCCTGGAGTGAGGGACTAGCAGCAGATACGCAGTATTTT.

Here the CDR3 DNA reads TGTGCCTGGAGTCGACAGGGAAGAGAGACCCAGTACTTC. Residues: CAWSRQGRETQYF. The rearrangement joins TRBV30 to TRBJ2-5; the match to TRBD1 covers 7 bases. This CDR3 is built from 13 residues. Losses at the gene ends were 2 bases for V and 4 bases for J; bases not matched to a gene: 4. CDR1 and CDR2 from the germline V gene are GTSNPN and SVGIG (reference sequence).

Regarding this clone: Other nucleotide sequences from this sample produce the same CDR3. The J gene is TRBJ2-7, the V gene TRBV16; tentatively, D is TRBD1 (6 bases). The germline V gene encodes CDR1 KGHSY and CDR2 FQNENV. Trimming left V 0 bases short and J 4 bases short, with 10 bases between. CDR3 length: 14 residues. CDR3 DNA: TGTGCCAGCAGCCAATCCTCGCAGGGGTACGAGCAGTACTTC. Translation: CASSQSSQGYEQYF.

This clone has just a few counts. This chain connects TRBV18 to TRBJ2-7; D could derive from TRBD1 or TRBD2 (5 bases each). Trimming left V 5 bases short and J 6 bases short, with 14 bases between. This CDR3 has 13 residues. Per germline, CDR1 KGHSH and CDR2 LQKENI. The CDR3 region is CASSTTAGTEQYF. DNA for the CDR3: TGTGCCAGCTCAACCACAGCTGGGACCGAGCAGTACTTC.

V and J are TRBV5-1 and TRBJ1-4; D possibly corresponds to TRBD1 (5 bases). CDR1 is SGHRS, CDR2 YFSETQ, per germline. This CDR3 contains 15 residues. Trimming cost V 2 bases and J 7 bases, with 15 bases left between them. The CDR3 region has the DNA TGCGCCAGCAGCTTCCTTGGGGGTGCGGCTGAAAAACTGTTTTTT. Its protein is CASSFLGGAAEKLFF.

This clone was picked up a small number of times. The chain has TRBV7-2 and TRBJ2-4; no clear D gene. This CDR3 comprises 15 residues. From germline, CDR1 is SGHTA and CDR2 FQGNSA. Trimming cost V 1 base and J 6 bases, with 13 bases left between them. Here the CDR3 reads CASSLDGNVVNIQYF. The CDR3 coding sequence is TGTGCCAGCAGCTTAGACGGCAACGTCGTAAACATTCAGTACTTC.

This chain connects TRBV5-1 to TRBJ2-7, with 11 bases identical to TRBD1. The CDR3 extends over 14 amino acids. Germline CDR1 reads SGHRS; CDR2 reads YFSETQ. J lost 2 bases, V lost 4 bases, and 2 bases had no gene match. This CDR3 is CASSAGQGAYEQYF. In DNA, the CDR3 is TGCGCCAGCAGCGCGGGACAGGGGGCCTACGAGCAGTACTTC.

V gene TRBV9 combines with J gene TRBJ2-5; a weak D match, TRBD1 (6 bases). The CDR3 totals 14 residues. Trimming stripped 5 bases from V and 5 bases from J, with 16 bases between. The germline V gene encodes CDR1 SGDLS and CDR2 YYNGEE. Here the CDR3 reads CASSFGTPLETQYF. DNA of the CDR3: TGTGCCAGCAGTTTTGGGACACCGCTCGAGACCCAGTACTTC.

The rearrangement links TRBV6-5 to TRBJ2-2; no clear D. The V and J ends lost 0 bases and 2 bases respectively, with 7 bases between them. The germline CDR1 and CDR2 sequences are MNHEY and SVGAGI. The CDR3 contains 15 residues. This CDR3 is CASSYSILNTGELFF. DNA of the CDR3: TGTGCCAGCAGTTACTCGATTCTCAACACCGGGGAGCTGTTTTTT.

The CDR3, as DNA: TGTGCCTGGAGTGTAGAAGATGAGCAGTTCTTC. Amino acid sequence: CAWSVEDEQFF. The chain employs TRBV30 and TRBJ2-1; no definite D call. Trimming removed 0 bases from V and 8 bases from J, with 5 bases in between. CDR3 size: 11 residues. The germline V gene encodes CDR1 GTSNPN and CDR2 SVGIG (reference sequence).

Only a few counts were recorded for this clone. The chain uses TRBV28 and TRBJ2-7, with D maybe TRBD1 (6 bases). From germline, CDR1 is MDHEN and CDR2 SYDVKM. Trimming cost V 6 bases and J 1 base, with 13 bases left between them. The CDR3 is made up of 14 amino acids. CDR3 in DNA: TGTGCCAGCAGCAAGGGGGACACTTCCTACGAGCAGTACTTC. Translation: CASSKGDTSYEQYF.

V usage is TRBV9 and J usage is TRBJ1-3; 7 bases fit TRBD1. Germline CDR1 and CDR2: SGDLS and YYNGEE. Trimming at V came to 3 bases and at J to 0 bases, leaving 3 bases not matched to a gene. CDR3 length: 15 residues. The CDR3 coding sequence is TGTGCCAGCAGCGCGGGGGACAGCTCTGGAAACACCATATATTTT. Protein: CASSAGDSSGNTIYF.

The gene calls are TRBV6-5 and TRBJ2-7; TRBD1 matches 9 bases. V lost 9 bases to trimming and J lost 3 bases; unmatched junction nucleotides: 6. CDR1 and CDR2 (germline): MNHEY, SVGAGI. The CDR3 consists of 13 residues. The CDR3 sequence is CASSWDRDYEQYF. DNA of the CDR3: TGTGCCAGTTCCTGGGACAGGGACTACGAGCAGTACTTC.

The V call is TRBV4-3, the J call TRBJ1-1; D gene uncertain. With 0 bases removed from V and 0 bases from J, the gap between germline ends came to 8 bases. The CDR3 contains 15 residues. Germline loops: CDR1 LGHNA, CDR2 YSLEER. CDR3 coding DNA: TGCGCCAGCAGCCAAGACGTTGGATTGAACACTGAAGCTTTCTTT. Translating gives CASSQDVGLNTEAFF.

The V call is TRBV27, the J call TRBJ1-1, with unresolved D. CDR1 and CDR2 from the germline V gene are MNHEY and SMNVEV (reference sequence). The CDR3 consists of 13 residues. The V end lost 3 bases, the J end lost 5 bases, and 10 bases lay between the germline ends. CDR3: CASSFNWRTEAFF. CDR3 DNA sequence: TGTGCCAGCAGTTTCAACTGGAGGACTGAAGCTTTCTTT.

The chain combines TRBV2 with TRBJ1-5; no reliable D call. This CDR3 is 13 amino acids long. Germline assignment: CDR1 SNHLY and CDR2 FYNNEI. Trimming removed 7 bases from V and 2 bases from J, with 9 bases in between. The DNA of the CDR3 is TGTGCCAGCACCGGGGATCGCAATCAGCCCCAGCATTTT. Amino acid sequence: CASTGDRNQPQHF.

This chain uses TRBV18 with TRBJ2-7; the D gene is possibly TRBD2 (6 bases). The CDR3 consists of 14 residues. V was trimmed by 3 bases and J by 3 bases, leaving 12 bases between them. Germline V CDR1 and CDR2: KGHSH, LQKENI. The CDR3 sequence is CASSPPTGDYEQYF. CDR3 nucleotide sequence: TGTGCCAGCTCACCCCCGACGGGGGACTACGAGCAGTACTTC. Together with reference TRBV18 and TRBJ2-7, the CDR3 gives the full variable domain: NAGVMQNPRHLVRRRGQEARLRCSPMKGHSHVYWYRQLPEEGLKFMVYLQKENIIDESGMPKERFSAEFPKEGPSILRIQQVVRGDSAAYFCASSPPTGDYEQYFGPGTRLTVT.